This T cell receptor beta chain derives from a study of T cells in Graves' hyperthyroidism and ophthalmopathy. Overall study findings and caveats: Blood shared most expanded thyroid clonotypes above 0.001.

The study defined stable Graves' hyperthyroidism as no ophthalmopathy progression within 18 months. Patients were aged 18 to 65, had disease duration under 2 months, and had newly diagnosed hyperthyroidism. Only a few counts were recorded for this clonotype. Its antigen is unidentified. Germline V gene lookup returns CDR1 SGHNT and CDR2 YENEEA. V was pared by 3 bases and J by 7 bases, with 7 bases between. This CDR3 comprises 13 residues. Authors of the study amplified TCR beta CDR3 regions from RNA transcripts. Researchers ran a first-round RT-PCR on the TCR CDR3 using the HTBI primer set. TCRdb re-derived calls from the multiplex PCR reads in MiXCR, one entry per CDR3 protein. The sample lists a few hundred thousand distinct CDR3 sequences; 35% to 55% were seen once.

This rearrangement joins TRBV11-3 to TRBJ1-6; D uncertain. The source of this sequence is a woman aged 18-35 years with Graves' hyperthyroidism. Material: peripheral blood or thyroid tissue (not recorded which). The CDR3 reads CASSFLKNSPLHF. Here the CDR3 DNA reads TGTGCCAGCAGCTTCCTGAAAAATTCACCCCTCCACTTT. Combining the CDR3 with reference TRBV11-3 and TRBJ1-6 gives the whole variable domain EAGVVQSPRYKIIEKKQPVAFWCNPISGHNTLYWYLQNLGQGPELLIRYENEEAVDDSQLPKDRFSAERLKGVDSTLKIQPAELGDSAVYLCASSFLKNSPLHFGNGTRLTVT.